This T cell receptor (beta chain) was documented in a study of OX40 agonist ivuxolimab in advanced cancers. Some clones are missing from TCRdb's copy, which holds only in-frame ones; the method was immunoSEQ multiplex PCR. The profile shows approximately 22,000 clones, approximately 82% of them singletons. Blood samples were obtained at baseline, cycle 4 day 1, and cycle 7 day 1. Germline CDR1 is SEHNR and CDR2 is FQNEAQ (reference sequence). V shed 1 base, J shed 8 bases, and the junction held 5 bases outside the gene matches. CDR3 length: 14 amino acids. This receptor was obtained from an adult with an advanced solid tumor such as melanoma, head and neck, liver or kidney cancer. The chain carries TRBV7-9 and TRBJ2-4; TRBD2 matches at 7 bases. The sample here was CD4+ or CD8+ T cells sorted from blood, taken in a trial of the OX40 agonist ivuxolimab. This chain's CDR3 is CASSLEGGRDIQYF. The CDR3 nucleotides read TGTGCCAGCAGCTTAGAGGGAGGGAGGGACATTCAGTACTTC.